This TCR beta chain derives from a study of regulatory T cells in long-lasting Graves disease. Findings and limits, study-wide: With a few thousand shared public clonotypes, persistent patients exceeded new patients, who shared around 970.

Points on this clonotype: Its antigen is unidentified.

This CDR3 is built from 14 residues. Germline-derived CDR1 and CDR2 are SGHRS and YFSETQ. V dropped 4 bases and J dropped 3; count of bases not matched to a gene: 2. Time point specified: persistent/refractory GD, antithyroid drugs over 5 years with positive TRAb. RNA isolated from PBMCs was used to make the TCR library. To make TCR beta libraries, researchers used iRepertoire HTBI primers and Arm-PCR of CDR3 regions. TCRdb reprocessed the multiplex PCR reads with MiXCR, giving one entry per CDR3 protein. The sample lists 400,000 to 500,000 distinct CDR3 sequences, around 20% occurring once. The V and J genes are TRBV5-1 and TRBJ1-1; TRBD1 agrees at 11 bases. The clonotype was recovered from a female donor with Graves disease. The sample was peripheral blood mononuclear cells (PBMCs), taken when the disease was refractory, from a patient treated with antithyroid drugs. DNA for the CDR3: TGCGCCAGCAGCGAGGGACAGGGGGACACTGAAGCTTTCTTT. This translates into CASSEGQGDTEAFF.